This passage covers 2 T cell receptor beta chains from one sample sequenced in a study of control samples from healthy donors and cancer patients. Clones were sequenced by immunoSEQ multiplex PCR, and TCRdb holds only the in-frame ones, with some missing. The profile shows some 110,000 clones, roughly four fifths of them singletons. The specimen was blood. The origin of the receptors is a woman aged 45-65 years in good health.

The V and J genes are TRBV28 and TRBJ2-3; D not resolved. In germline, CDR1 is MDHEN, CDR2 SYDVKM. The CDR3 has 15 amino acids. V gave up 2 bases and J gave up 4 bases, with 13 bases separating them. CDR3 residues: CASSLGRTFPDTQYF. In DNA form, the CDR3 reads TGTGCCAGCAGTTTAGGCCGTACTTTTCCAGATACGCAGTATTTT.

The table lists this clone with a count of one. The chain recombines TRBV28 with TRBJ1-1; 8 bases map to TRBD1. V was clipped by 6 bases and J by 4 bases; unmatched bases: 7. Germline V CDR1 and CDR2: MDHEN, SYDVKM. The CDR3 contains 14 residues. The CDR3 nucleotides are TGTGCCAGCAGCCCAGGGGGCGCGATCACTGAAGCTTTCTTT. Its translation: CASSPGGAITEAFF. Combining the CDR3 with reference TRBV28 and TRBJ1-1 gives the whole variable domain DVKVTQSSRYLVKRTGEKVFLECVQDMDHENMFWYRQDPGLGLRLIYFSYDVKMKEKGDIPEGYSVSREKKERFSLILESASTNQTSMYLCASSPGGAITEAFFGQGTRLTVV.